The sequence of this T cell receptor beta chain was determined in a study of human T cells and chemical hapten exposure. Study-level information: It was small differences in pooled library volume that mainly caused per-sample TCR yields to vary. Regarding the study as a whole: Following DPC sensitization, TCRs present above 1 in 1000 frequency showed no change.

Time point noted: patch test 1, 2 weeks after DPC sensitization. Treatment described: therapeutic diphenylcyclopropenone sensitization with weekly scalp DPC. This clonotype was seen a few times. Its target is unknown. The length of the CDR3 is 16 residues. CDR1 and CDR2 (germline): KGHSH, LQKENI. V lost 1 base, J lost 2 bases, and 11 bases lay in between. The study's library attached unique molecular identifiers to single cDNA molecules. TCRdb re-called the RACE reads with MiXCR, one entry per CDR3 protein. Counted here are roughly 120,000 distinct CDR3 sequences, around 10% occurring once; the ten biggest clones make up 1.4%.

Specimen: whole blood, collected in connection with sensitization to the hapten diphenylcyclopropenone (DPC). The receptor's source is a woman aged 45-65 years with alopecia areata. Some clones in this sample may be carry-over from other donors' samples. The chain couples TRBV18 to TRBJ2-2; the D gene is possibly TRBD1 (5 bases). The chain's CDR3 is CASSPQVQGNTGELFF. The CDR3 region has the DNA TGTGCCAGCTCACCACAGGTCCAGGGTAACACCGGGGAGCTGTTTTTT.